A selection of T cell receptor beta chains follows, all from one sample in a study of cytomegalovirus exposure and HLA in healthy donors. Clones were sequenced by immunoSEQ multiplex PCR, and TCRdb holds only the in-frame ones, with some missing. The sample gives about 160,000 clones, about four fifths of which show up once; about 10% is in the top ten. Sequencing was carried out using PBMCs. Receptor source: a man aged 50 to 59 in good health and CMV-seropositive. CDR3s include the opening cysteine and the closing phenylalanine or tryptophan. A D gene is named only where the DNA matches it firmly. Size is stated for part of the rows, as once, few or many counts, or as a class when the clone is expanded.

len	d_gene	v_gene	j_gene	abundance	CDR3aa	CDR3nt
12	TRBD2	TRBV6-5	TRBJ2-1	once	CASSWGGNEQFF	TGTGCCAGCAGTTGGGGAGGGAATGAGCAGTTCTTC
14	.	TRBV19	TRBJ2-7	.	CASSIAGTSYEQYF	TGTGCCAGTAGTATAGCGGGTACATCCTACGAGCAGTACTTC
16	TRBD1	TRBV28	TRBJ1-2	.	CASSLWTGEFGYGYTF	TGTGCCAGCAGTTTATGGACAGGGGAATTCGGCTATGGCTACACCTTC
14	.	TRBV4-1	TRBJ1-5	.	CASSRTGVFQPQHF	TGCGCCAGCAGCCGAACAGGTGTCTTTCAGCCCCAGCATTTT
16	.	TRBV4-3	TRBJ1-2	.	CASSQDPQGLMDGYTF	TGCGCCAGCAGCCAAGATCCCCAGGGCTTGATGGATGGCTACACCTTC
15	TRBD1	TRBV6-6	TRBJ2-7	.	CASSYSRDRLYEQYF	TGTGCCAGCAGTTACTCGAGGGACAGACTCTACGAGCAGTACTTC
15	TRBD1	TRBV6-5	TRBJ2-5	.	CASSQTGGYQETQYF	TGTGCCAGCAGTCAGACAGGGGGTTATCAAGAGACCCAGTACTTC
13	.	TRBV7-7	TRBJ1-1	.	CASSLARGSEAFF	TGTGCTAGCAGCTTAGCGAGAGGCTCGGAAGCTTTCTTT
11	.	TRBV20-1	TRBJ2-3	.	CSAPTLDTQYF	TGCAGTGCACCTACGCTAGATACGCAGTATTTT
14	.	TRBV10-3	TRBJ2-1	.	CAILDGLGGNEQFF	TGTGCCATCCTTGACGGCCTTGGAGGCAATGAGCAGTTCTTC
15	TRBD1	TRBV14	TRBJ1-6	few	CASSPGQGVNSPLHF	TGTGCCAGCAGCCCCGGACAGGGGGTAAATTCACCCCTCCACTTT
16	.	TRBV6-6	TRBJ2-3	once	CASSPGGYTSTDTQYF	TGTGCCAGCAGTCCGGGGGGCTATACTAGCACAGATACGCAGTATTTT
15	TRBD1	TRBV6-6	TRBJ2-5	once	CASNERTGAGETQYF	TGTGCCAGCAACGAGCGGACAGGGGCCGGGGAGACCCAGTACTTC
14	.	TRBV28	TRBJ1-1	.	CASSLQSDNTEAFF	TGTGCCAGCAGTTTACAGTCTGATAACACTGAAGCTTTCTTT
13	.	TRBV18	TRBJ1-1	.	CASSPRENTEAFF	TGTGCCAGCTCACCGAGAGAAAACACTGAAGCTTTCTTT
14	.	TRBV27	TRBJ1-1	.	CASSFLQTNTEAFF	TGTGCCAGCAGTTTTCTCCAGACTAACACTGAAGCTTTCTTT
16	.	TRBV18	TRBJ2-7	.	CASSPPGGPLVYEQYF	TGTGCCAGCTCACCACCGGGGGGGCCCCTAGTCTACGAGCAGTACTTC
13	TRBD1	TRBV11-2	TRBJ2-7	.	CAAGDRGDYEQYF	TGTGCCGCCGGAGACAGGGGAGATTACGAGCAGTACTTC
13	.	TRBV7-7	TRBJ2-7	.	CASSLSGAGEQYF	TGTGCTAGCAGCCTTTCGGGAGCCGGTGAGCAGTACTTC
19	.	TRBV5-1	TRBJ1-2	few	CASSLFPGTENREKSGYTF	TGCGCCAGCAGCTTGTTTCCAGGGACCGAAAACAGGGAAAAGAGTGGCTACACCTTC
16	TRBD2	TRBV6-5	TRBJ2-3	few	CASSYLAGGIRDTQYF	TGTGCCAGCAGTTACCTAGCGGGGGGTATCAGGGATACGCAGTATTTT
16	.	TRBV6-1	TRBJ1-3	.	CASSEDSPSSGNTIYF	TGTGCCAGCAGTGAAGACAGCCCGAGCTCTGGAAACACCATATATTTT
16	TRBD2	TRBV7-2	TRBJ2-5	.	CASSLSLAGGLETQYF	TGTGCCAGCAGCTTATCATTAGCGGGAGGGTTGGAGACCCAGTACTTC
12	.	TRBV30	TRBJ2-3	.	CAWSAAPDTQYF	TGTGCCTGGTCCGCGGCTCCAGATACGCAGTATTTT
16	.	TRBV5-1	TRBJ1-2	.	CASSLAWHREGYGYTF	TGCGCCAGCAGCTTGGCCTGGCACCGTGAGGGCTATGGCTACACCTTC
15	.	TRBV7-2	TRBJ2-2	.	CASSLEGRHTGELFF	TGTGCCAGCAGCTTAGAGGGGCGGCACACCGGGGAGCTGTTTTTT
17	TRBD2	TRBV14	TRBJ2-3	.	CASRRTSGSGGTDTQYF	TGTGCCAGCAGACGGACTAGCGGGAGTGGTGGCACAGATACGCAGTATTTT
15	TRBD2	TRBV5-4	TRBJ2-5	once	CASQDQTSGYETQYF	TGTGCCAGCCAAGACCAGACTAGCGGGTATGAGACCCAGTACTTC
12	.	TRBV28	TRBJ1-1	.	CASSGVHTEAFF	TGTGCCAGTTCAGGGGTCCACACTGAAGCTTTCTTT